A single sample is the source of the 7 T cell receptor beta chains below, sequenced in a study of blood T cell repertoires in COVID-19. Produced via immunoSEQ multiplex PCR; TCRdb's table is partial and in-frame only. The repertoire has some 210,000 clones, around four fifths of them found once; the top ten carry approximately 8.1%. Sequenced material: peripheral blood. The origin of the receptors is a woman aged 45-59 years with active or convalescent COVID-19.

This CDR3 reads CASSPPGLAEQYF. In DNA, the CDR3 is TGTGCCAGCTCACCACCGGGACTTGCCGAGCAGTACTTC. V and J are TRBV18 and TRBJ2-7; D might be TRBD2 (6 bases). The ends were cut back, 0 bases at V and 6 bases at J, with 9 bases in the middle. The CDR3 is 13 residues long. CDR1 is KGHSH and CDR2 is LQKENI in the germline V gene.

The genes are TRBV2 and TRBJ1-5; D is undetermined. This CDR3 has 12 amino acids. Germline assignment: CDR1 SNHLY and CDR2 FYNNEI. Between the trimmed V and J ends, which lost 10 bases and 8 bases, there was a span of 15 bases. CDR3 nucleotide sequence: TGTGCCACCTCCGGGGTATCAGAGCCCCAGCATTTT. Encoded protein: CATSGVSEPQHF. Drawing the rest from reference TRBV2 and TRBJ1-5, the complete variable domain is EPEVTQTPSHQVTQMGQEVILRCVPISNHLYFYWYRQILGQKVEFLVSFYNNEISEKSEIFDDQFSVERPDGSNFTLKIRSTKLEDSAMYFCATSGVSEPQHFGDGTRLSIL.

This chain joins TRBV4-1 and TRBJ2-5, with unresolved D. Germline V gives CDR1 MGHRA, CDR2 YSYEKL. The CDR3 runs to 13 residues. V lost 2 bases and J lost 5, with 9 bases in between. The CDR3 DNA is TGCGCCAGCAGCCAATTTCCCCAGGAGACCCAGTACTTC. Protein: CASSQFPQETQYF.

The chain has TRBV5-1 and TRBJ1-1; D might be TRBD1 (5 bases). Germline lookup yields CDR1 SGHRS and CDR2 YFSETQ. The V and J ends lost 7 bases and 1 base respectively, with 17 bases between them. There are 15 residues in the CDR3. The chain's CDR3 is CASSPGAPQNTEAFF. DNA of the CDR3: TGCGCCAGCTCCCCTGGGGCCCCCCAGAACACTGAAGCTTTCTTT.

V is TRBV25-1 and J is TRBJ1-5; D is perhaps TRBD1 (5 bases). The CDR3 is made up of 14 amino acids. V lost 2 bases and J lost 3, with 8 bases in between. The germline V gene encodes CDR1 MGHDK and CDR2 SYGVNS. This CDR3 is CASSEEDTNQPQHF. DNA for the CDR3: TGTGCCAGCAGTGAAGAGGACACCAATCAGCCCCAGCATTTT.

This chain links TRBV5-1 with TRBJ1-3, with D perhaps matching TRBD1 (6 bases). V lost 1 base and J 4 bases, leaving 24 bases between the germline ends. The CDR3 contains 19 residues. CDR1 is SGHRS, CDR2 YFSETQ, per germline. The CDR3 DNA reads TGCGCCAGCAGCTTGAACGCGTTTGGGGGAACAGGGCCCGGAAACACCATATATTTT. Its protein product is CASSLNAFGGTGPGNTIYF.

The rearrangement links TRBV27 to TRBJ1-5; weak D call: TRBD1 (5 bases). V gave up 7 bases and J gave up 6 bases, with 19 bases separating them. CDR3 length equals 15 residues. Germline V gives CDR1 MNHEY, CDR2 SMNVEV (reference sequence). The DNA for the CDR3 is TGTGCCAGCACGGCGGTGGGGCGCGAGAGTCAGCCCCAGCATTTT. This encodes CASTAVGRESQPQHF.